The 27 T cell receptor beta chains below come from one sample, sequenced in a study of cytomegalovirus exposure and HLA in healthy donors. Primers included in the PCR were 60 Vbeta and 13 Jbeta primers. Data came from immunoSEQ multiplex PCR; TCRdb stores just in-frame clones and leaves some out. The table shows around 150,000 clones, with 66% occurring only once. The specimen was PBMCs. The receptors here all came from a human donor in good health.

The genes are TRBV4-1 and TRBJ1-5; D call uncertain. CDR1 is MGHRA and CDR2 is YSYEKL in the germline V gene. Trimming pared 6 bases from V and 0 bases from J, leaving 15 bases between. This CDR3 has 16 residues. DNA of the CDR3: TGCGCCAGCAGGCCCAGGTGGGAGGCTAGCAATCAGCCCCAGCATTTT. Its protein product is CASRPRWEASNQPQHF.

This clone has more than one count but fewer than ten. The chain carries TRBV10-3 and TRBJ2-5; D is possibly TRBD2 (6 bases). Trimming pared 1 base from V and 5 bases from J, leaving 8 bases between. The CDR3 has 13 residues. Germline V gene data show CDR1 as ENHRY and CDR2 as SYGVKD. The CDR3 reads CAISELEGETQYF. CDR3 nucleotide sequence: TGTGCCATCAGTGAGTTGGAGGGGGAGACCCAGTACTTC.

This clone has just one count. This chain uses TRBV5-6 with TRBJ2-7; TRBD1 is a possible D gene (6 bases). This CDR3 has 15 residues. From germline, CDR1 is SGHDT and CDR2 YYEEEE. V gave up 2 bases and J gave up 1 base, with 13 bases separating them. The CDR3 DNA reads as TGTGCCAGCAGCTTACTAGACAGGCGATCCTACGAGCAGTACTTC. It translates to CASSLLDRRSYEQYF.

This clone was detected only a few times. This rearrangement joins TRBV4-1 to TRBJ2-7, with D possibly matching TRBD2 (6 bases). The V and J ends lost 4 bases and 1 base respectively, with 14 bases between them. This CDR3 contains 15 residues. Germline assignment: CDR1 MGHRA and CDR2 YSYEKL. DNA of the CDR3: TGCGCCAGCAGCCCCCAGCGGGTCCTTTCCTACGAGCAGTACTTC. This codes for CASSPQRVLSYEQYF.

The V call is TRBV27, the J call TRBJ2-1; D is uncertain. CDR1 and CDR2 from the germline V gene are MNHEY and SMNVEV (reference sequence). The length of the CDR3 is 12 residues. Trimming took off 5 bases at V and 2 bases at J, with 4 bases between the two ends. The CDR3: CASSPTYNEQFF. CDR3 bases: TGTGCCAGCAGTCCTACCTACAATGAGCAGTTCTTC.

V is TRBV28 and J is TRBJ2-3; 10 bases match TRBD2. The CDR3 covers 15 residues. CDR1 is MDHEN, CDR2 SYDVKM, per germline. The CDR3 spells CYSGAGTSVSDTQYF. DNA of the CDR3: TGTTACAGTGGCGCCGGGACTAGCGTTTCAGATACGCAGTATTTT.

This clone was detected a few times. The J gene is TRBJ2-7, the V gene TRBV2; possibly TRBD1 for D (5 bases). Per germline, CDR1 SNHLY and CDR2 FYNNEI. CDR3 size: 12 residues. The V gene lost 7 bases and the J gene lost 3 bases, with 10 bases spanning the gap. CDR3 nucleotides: TGTGCCAGCAAGGACACGGACTACGAGCAGTACTTC. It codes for CASKDTDYEQYF.

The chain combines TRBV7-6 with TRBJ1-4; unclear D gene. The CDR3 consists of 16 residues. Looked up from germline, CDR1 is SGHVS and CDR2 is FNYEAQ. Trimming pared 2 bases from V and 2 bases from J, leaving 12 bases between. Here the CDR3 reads CASSLNSLATNEKLFF. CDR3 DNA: TGTGCCAGCAGCTTAAATTCTCTGGCTACTAATGAAAAACTGTTTTTT.

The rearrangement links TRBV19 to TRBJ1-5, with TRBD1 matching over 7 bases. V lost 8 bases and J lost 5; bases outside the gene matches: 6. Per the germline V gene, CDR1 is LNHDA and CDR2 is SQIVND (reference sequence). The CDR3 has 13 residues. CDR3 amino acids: CASDRDTDQPQHF. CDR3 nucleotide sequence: TGTGCCAGTGACAGGGACACCGATCAGCCCCAGCATTTT.

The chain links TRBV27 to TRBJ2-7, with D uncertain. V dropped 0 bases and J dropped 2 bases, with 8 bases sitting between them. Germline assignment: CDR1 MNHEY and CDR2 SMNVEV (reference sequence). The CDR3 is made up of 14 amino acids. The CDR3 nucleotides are TGTGCCAGCAGTTTATCGAACCTAGCCTACGAGCAGTACTTC. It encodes CASSLSNLAYEQYF.

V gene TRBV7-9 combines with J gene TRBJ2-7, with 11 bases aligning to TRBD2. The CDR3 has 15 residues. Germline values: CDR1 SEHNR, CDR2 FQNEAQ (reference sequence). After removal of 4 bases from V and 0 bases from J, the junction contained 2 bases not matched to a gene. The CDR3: CASSWGTSGSYEQYF. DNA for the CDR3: TGTGCCAGCAGCTGGGGGACTAGCGGCTCCTACGAGCAGTACTTC.

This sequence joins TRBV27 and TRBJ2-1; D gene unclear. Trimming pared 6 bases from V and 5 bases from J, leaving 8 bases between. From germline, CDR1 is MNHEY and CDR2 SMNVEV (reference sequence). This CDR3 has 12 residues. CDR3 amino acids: CASRILNNEQFF. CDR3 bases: TGTGCCAGCAGAATCCTAAACAATGAGCAGTTCTTC.

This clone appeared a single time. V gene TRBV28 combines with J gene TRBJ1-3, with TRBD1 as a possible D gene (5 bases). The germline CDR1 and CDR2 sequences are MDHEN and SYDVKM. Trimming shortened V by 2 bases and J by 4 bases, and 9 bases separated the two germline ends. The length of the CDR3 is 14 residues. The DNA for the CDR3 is TGTGCCAGCAGTTTAAAGGGGTACGGAAACACCATATATTTT. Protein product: CASSLKGYGNTIYF.

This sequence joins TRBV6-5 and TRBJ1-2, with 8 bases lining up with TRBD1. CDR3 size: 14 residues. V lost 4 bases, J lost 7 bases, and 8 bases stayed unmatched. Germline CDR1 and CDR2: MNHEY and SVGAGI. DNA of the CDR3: TGTGCCAGCAGTTCAACAGGGGGGACACTTGGCTACACCTTC. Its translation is CASSSTGGTLGYTF.

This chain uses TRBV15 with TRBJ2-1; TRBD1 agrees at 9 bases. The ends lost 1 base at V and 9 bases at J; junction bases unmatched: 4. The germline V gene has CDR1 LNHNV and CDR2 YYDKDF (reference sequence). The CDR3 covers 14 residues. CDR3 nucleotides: TGTGCCACCAGCAGAGTGGGACAGGGATCTGAGCAGTTCTTC. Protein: CATSRVGQGSEQFF. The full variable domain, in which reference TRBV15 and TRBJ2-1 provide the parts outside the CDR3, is DAMVIQNPRYQVTQFGKPVTLSCSQTLNHNVMYWYQQKSSQAPKLLFHYYDKDFNNEADTPDNFQSRRPNTSFCFLDIRSPGLGDTAMYLCATSRVGQGSEQFFGPGTRLTVL.

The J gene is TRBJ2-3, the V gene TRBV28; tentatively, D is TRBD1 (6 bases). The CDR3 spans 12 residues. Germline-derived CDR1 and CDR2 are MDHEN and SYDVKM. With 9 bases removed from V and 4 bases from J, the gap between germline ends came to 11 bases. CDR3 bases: TGTGCCAGTCGAGGGGGTCCAGATACGCAGTATTTT. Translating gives CASRGGPDTQYF.

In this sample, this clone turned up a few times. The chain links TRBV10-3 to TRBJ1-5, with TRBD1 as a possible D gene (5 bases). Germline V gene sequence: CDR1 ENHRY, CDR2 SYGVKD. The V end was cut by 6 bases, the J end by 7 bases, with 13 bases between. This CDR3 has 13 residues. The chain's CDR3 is CAIRAGNGQPQHF. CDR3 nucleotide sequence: TGTGCCATCAGGGCAGGGAATGGCCAGCCCCAGCATTTT.

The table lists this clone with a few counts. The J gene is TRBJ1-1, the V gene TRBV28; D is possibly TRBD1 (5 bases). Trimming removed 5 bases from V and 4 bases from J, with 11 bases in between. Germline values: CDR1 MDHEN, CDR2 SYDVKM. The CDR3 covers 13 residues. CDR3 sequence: CASSQGGSTEAFF. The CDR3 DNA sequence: TGTGCCAGCAGTCAGGGCGGGAGCACTGAAGCTTTCTTT.

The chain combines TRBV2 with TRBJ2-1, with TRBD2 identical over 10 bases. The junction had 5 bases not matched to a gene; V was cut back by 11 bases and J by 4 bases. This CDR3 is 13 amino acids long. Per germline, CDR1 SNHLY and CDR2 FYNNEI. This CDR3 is CAGGTSAYNEQFF. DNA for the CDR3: TGTGCCGGGGGGACTAGCGCATACAATGAGCAGTTCTTC.

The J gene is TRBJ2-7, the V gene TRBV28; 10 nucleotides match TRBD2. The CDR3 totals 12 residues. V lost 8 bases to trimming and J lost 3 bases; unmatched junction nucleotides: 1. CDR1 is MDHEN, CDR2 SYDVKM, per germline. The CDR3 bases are TGTGCCAGCGGACTAGCGGTCTACGAGCAGTACTTC. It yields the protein CASGLAVYEQYF. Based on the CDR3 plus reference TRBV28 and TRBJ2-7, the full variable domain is DVKVTQSSRYLVKRTGEKVFLECVQDMDHENMFWYRQDPGLGLRLIYFSYDVKMKEKGDIPEGYSVSREKKERFSLILESASTNQTSMYLCASGLAVYEQYFGPGTRLTVT.

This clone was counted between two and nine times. The CDR3 nucleotides are TGTGCCAGTAGAAGGACGGGTCAGCGGGAGGGCCGCTCCTACGAGCAGTACTTC. Protein: CASRRTGQREGRSYEQYF. The chain links TRBV19 to TRBJ2-7; 10 bases line up with TRBD2. The germline gives CDR1 LNHDA, CDR2 SQIVND (reference sequence). V trimming: 6 bases; J trimming: 0 bases; junction bases outside the gene matches: 14. The CDR3 is 18 residues long. Complete variable domain (other parts from reference TRBV19 and TRBJ2-7): DGGITQSPKYLFRKEGQNVTLSCEQNLNHDAMYWYRQDPGQGLRLIYYSQIVNDFQKGDIAEGYSVSREKKESFPLTVTSAQKNPTAFYLCASRRTGQREGRSYEQYFGPGTRLTVT.

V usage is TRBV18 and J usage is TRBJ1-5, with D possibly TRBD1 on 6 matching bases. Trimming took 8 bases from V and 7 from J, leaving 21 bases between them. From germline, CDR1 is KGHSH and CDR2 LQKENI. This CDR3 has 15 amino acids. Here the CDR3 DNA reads TGTGCCAGCGTTACCCCGGGGGGGGCAGAGCAGCCCCAGCATTTT. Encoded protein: CASVTPGGAEQPQHF. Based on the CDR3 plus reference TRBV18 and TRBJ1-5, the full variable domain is NAGVMQNPRHLVRRRGQEARLRCSPMKGHSHVYWYRQLPEEGLKFMVYLQKENIIDESGMPKERFSAEFPKEGPSILRIQQVVRGDSAAYFCASVTPGGAEQPQHFGDGTRLSIL.

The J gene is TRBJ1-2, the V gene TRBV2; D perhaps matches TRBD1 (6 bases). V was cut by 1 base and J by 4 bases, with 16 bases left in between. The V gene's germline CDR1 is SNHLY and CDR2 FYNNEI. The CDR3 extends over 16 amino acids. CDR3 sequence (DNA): TGTGCCAGCAGTGAAGAATTGGGGGGGCAAGGCTATGGCTACACCTTC. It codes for CASSEELGGQGYGYTF.

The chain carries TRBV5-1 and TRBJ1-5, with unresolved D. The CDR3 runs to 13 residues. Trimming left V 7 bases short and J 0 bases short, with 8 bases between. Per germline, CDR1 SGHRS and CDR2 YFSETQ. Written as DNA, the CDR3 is TGCGCCAGCCGGGAGAGTAGCAATCAGCCCCAGCATTTT. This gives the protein CASRESSNQPQHF.

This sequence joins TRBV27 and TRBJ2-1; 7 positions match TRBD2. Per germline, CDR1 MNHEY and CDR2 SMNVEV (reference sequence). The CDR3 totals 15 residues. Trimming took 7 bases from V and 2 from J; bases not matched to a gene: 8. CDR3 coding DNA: TGTGCCAGCAATGTGGGGGAGGGTACCTACAATGAGCAGTTCTTC. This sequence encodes CASNVGEGTYNEQFF.

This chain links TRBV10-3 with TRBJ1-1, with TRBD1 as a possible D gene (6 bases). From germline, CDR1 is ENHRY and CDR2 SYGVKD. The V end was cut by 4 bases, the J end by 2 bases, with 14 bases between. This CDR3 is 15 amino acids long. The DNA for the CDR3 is TGTGCCATCAGTGGCTCACAGGGCGACAACACTGAAGCTTTCTTT. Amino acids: CAISGSQGDNTEAFF.

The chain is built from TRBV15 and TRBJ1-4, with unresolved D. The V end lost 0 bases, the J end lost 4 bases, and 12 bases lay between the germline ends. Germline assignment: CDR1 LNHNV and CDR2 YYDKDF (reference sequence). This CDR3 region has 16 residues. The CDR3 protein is CATSRDWAANNEKLFF. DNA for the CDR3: TGTGCCACCAGCAGAGATTGGGCAGCTAATAATGAAAAACTGTTTTTT.